This T cell receptor (beta chain) was sequenced in a study of CD8 T cells in ankylosing spondylitis. This clonotype was seen many times. TCRdb recomputed calls from the 5' RACE reads with MiXCR, one row per CDR3 protein. The table records nearly 350,000 distinct CDR3 sequences, roughly 15% of them present only once. Sequenced: blood, either unsorted or a sorted T cell fraction (not recorded which). The source of this sequence is a male donor with ankylosing spondylitis or in good health (not recorded which).

The CDR3 sequence is CATNTQRGGLGSDEQFF. CDR3 in DNA: TGTGCCACCAACACTCAGAGGGGGGGGCTAGGTAGCGATGAGCAGTTCTTC. V and J are TRBV27 and TRBJ2-1; D may be TRBD2 (7 bases). CDR3 size: 17 residues. Trimming stripped 10 bases from V and 8 bases from J, with 30 bases between. CDR1 and CDR2 (germline): MNHEY, SMNVEV (reference sequence).